This paragraph covers one TCR beta chain sequence. Clones were read by immunoSEQ multiplex PCR, and TCRdb kept only the in-frame ones, dropping some. The data hold more than 550,000 clones, with 70% to 90% observed a single time. This entry belongs to a study of shared T cell receptors in the human thymus. Trimming shortened V by 5 bases and J by 0 bases, and 13 bases separated the two germline ends. This CDR3 spans 15 amino acids. CDR1 is SGHTA and CDR2 is FQGNSA in the germline V gene. These data were also reused for a study on human thymus T cells. That study reports: Biased V and J segment usage appeared in thymus and peripheral blood.

This receptor was obtained from a boy younger than two with a congenital heart defect. The chain joins TRBV7-2 to TRBJ1-1; no firm D call. The sample taken for sequencing was thymocytes. DNA for the CDR3: TGTGCCAGCAGCCCCTTGACACACCTGAACACTGAAGCTTTCTTT. Translation: CASSPLTHLNTEAFF.